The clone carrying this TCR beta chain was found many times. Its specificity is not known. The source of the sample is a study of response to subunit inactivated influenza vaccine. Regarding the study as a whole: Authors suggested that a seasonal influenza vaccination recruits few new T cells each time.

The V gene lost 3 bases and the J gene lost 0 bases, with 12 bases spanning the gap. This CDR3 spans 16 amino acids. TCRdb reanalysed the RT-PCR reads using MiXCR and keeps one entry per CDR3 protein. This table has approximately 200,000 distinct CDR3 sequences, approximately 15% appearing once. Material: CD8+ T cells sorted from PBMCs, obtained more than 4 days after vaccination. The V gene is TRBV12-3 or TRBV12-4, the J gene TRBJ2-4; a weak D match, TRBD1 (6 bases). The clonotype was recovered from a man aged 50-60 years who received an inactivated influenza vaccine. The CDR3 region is CASSLTGQLAKNIQYF. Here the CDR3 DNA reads TGTGCCAGCAGTTTGACAGGCCAACTAGCCAAAAACATTCAGTACTTC.